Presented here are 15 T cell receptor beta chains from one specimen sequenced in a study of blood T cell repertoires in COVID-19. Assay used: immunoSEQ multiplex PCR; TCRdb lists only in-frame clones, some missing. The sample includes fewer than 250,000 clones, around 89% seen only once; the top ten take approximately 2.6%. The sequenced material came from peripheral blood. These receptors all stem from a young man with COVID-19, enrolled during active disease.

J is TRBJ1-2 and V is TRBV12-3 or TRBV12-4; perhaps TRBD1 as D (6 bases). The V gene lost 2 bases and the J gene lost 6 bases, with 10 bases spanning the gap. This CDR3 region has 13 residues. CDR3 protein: CASSLRGTHGYTF. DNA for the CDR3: TGTGCCAGCAGTTTAAGGGGGACACATGGCTACACCTTC.

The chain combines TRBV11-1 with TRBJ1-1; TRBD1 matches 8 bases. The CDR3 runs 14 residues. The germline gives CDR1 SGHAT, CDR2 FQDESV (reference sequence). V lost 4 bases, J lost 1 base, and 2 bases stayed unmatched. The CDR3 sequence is CASSSGQGNTEAFF. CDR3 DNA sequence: TGTGCCAGCAGCTCTGGACAGGGGAACACTGAAGCTTTCTTT.

CDR3 sequence: CAITGGSQPQHF. CDR3 nucleotides: TGTGCCATAACCGGGGGGAGTCAGCCCCAGCATTTT. The gene calls are TRBV28 and TRBJ1-5, with D perhaps matching TRBD1 (5 bases). Germline-derived CDR1 and CDR2 are MDHEN and SYDVKM. The CDR3 totals 12 residues. V gave up 10 bases and J gave up 6 bases, with 13 bases separating them.

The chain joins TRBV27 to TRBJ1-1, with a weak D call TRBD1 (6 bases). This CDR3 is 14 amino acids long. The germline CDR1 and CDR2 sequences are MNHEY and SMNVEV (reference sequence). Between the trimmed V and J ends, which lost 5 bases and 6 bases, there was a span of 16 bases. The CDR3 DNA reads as TGTGCCAGCAGTCCGTTACAGGGTAGGCCTGAAGCTTTCTTT. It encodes CASSPLQGRPEAFF.

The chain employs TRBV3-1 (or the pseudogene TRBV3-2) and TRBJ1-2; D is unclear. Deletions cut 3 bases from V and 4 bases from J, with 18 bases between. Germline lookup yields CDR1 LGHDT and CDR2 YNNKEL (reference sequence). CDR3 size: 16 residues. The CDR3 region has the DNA TGTGCCAGCAGCCATAGTAGCGGGGTCGCCTCCTATGGCTACACCTTC. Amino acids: CASSHSSGVASYGYTF.

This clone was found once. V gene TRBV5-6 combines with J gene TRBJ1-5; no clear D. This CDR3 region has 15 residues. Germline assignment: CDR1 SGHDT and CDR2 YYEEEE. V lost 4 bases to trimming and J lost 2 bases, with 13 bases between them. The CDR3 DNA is TGTGCCAGCAGCCAGACGGGGAGAGGCAATCAGCCCCAGCATTTT. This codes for CASSQTGRGNQPQHF.

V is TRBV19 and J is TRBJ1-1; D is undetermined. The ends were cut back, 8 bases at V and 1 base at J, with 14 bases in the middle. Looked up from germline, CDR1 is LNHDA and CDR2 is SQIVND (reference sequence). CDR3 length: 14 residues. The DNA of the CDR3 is TGTGCCAGTTTAGGAATTTCTAGGAACACTGAAGCTTTCTTT. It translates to CASLGISRNTEAFF.

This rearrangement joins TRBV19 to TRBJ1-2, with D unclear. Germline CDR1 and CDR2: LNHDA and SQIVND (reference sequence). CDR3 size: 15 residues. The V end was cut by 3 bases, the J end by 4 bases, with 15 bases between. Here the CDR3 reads CASSMTGYSRYGYTF. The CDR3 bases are TGTGCCAGTAGTATGACGGGATATTCTCGCTATGGCTACACCTTC. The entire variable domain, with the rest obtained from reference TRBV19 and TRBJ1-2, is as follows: DGGITQSPKYLFRKEGQNVTLSCEQNLNHDAMYWYRQDPGQGLRLIYYSQIVNDFQKGDIAEGYSVSREKKESFPLTVTSAQKNPTAFYLCASSMTGYSRYGYTFGSGTRLTVV.

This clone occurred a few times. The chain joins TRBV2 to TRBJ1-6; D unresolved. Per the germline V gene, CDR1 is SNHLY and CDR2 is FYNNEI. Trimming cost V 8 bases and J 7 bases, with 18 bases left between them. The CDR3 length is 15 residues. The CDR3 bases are TGTGCCAGCTATTTGGCAGGAGGGAGGAATTCACCCCTCCACTTT. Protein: CASYLAGGRNSPLHF.

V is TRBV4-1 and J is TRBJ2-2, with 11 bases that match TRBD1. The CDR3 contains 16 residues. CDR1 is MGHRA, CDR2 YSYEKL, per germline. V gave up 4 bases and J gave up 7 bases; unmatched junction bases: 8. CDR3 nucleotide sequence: TGCGCCAGCAGCCCTATCGGACAGGGGGCCTTCGGGGAGCTGTTTTTT. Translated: CASSPIGQGAFGELFF.

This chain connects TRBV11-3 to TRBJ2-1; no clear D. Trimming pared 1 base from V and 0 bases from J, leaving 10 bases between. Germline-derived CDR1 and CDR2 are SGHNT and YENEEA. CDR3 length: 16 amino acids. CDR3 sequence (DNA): TGTGCCAGCAGCTTAGGCAGTTTCAGCTCCTACAATGAGCAGTTCTTC. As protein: CASSLGSFSSYNEQFF.

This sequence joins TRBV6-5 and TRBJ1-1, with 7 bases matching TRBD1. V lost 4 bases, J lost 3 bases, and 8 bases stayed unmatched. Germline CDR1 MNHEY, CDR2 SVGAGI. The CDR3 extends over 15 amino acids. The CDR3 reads CASSSWTGWDTEAFF. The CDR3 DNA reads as TGTGCCAGCAGTTCCTGGACAGGTTGGGACACTGAAGCTTTCTTT.

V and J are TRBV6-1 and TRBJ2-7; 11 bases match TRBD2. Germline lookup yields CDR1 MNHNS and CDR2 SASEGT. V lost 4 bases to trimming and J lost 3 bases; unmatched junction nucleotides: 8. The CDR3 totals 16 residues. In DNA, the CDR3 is TGTGCCAGCAGTGGGGGGACTAGCGGAACCCACTACGAGCAGTACTTC. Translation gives CASSGGTSGTHYEQYF.

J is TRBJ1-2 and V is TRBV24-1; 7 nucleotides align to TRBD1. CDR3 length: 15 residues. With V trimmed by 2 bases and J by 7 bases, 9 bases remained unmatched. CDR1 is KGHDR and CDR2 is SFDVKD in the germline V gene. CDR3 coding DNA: TGTGCCACCAGTGATTCGAGACAGGGCCTTCTTGGCTACACCTTC. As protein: CATSDSRQGLLGYTF.

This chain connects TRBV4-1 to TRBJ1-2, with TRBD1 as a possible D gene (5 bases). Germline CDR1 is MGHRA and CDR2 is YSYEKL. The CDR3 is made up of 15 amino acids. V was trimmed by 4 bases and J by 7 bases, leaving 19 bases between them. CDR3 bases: TGCGCCAGCAGCCCACTCCGCGGCGGGGCCTCTGGCTACACCTTC. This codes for CASSPLRGGASGYTF.